A selection of T cell receptor beta chains follows, all from one sample in a study of cytomegalovirus exposure and HLA in healthy donors. Sequenced by immunoSEQ multiplex PCR; TCRdb stores in-frame clones only, minus some. The table lists under 250,000 clones, 79% of them singletons, with about 4.4% in the top ten. The sequencing input was PBMCs. The receptors here all came from a woman in her 30s in good health and CMV-seropositive. CDR3s include the opening cysteine and the closing phenylalanine or tryptophan. The D gene is left open where the match is weak. Clone size, where shown, is once, few, many, or a class for clones that have expanded.

NA	TRBV2	TRBJ2-2	NA	CASNGQSNTGELFF	TGTGCCAGCAATGGACAGAGCAACACCGGGGAGCTGTTTTTT
once	TRBV6-1	TRBJ1-6	NA	CASSGSSSYNSPLHF	TGTGCCAGCAGTGGGAGTAGCTCCTATAATTCACCCCTCCACTTT
NA	TRBV4-2	TRBJ1-2	NA	CASSQRPQGGGYGYTF	TGTGCCAGCAGCCAACGCCCACAGGGAGGGGGGTATGGCTACACCTTC
once	TRBV5-4	TRBJ1-1	NA	CASSQKRGATEAFF	TGTGCCAGCAGCCAAAAACGGGGGGCCACTGAAGCTTTCTTT
NA	TRBV19	TRBJ1-5	TRBD1	CASRMTGNQPQHF	TGTGCCAGTAGAATGACAGGGAATCAGCCCCAGCATTTT
NA	TRBV18	TRBJ1-6	NA	CASSPQTGTAAYNSPLHF	TGTGCCAGCTCACCACAGACAGGAACGGCAGCCTATAATTCACCCCTCCACTTT
NA	TRBV30	TRBJ2-1	NA	CAWSALLDEQFF	TGTGCCTGGAGCGCCCTCCTAGATGAGCAGTTCTTC
NA	TRBV27	TRBJ2-3	NA	CASSPFSSSTDTQYF	TGTGCCAGCAGCCCCTTCTCCTCCAGCACAGATACGCAGTATTTT
NA	TRBV7-9	TRBJ1-2	TRBD1	CASSGTGVLANYGYTF	TGTGCCAGCAGCGGGACAGGGGTATTAGCTAACTATGGCTACACCTTC
NA	TRBV7-2	TRBJ2-7	TRBD1	CASSGQGASYEQYF	TGTGCCAGCAGCGGACAGGGGGCATCCTACGAGCAGTACTTC
once	TRBV7-8	TRBJ2-3	NA	CASSLHRGGSTDTQYF	TGTGCCAGCAGCTTACATCGCGGCGGGAGCACAGATACGCAGTATTTT
NA	TRBV2	TRBJ2-3	NA	CASSATGETDTQYF	TGTGCCAGCAGTGCGACGGGGGAGACAGATACGCAGTATTTT
NA	TRBV25-1	TRBJ2-5	TRBD1	CASSAPTGAQETQYF	TGTGCCAGCAGTGCCCCGACAGGGGCCCAAGAGACCCAGTACTTC
NA	TRBV4-1	TRBJ1-5	NA	CASSQGGGEGNQPQHF	TGCGCCAGCAGCCAAGGGGGGGGCGAGGGCAATCAGCCCCAGCATTTT
NA	TRBV6-5	TRBJ2-2	TRBD1	CAGQGGWIPGELFF	TGTGCCGGACAGGGGGGTTGGATACCCGGGGAGCTGTTTTTT
NA	TRBV7-2	TRBJ2-3	TRBD2	CASSLEAGGTDTQYF	TGTGCCAGCAGCTTAGAAGCGGGAGGCACAGATACGCAGTATTTT
NA	TRBV5-1	TRBJ2-7	TRBD2	CASSELAGGQEQYF	TGCGCCAGCAGCGAACTAGCGGGAGGGCAAGAGCAGTACTTC
NA	TRBV27	TRBJ2-5	NA	CASSLLVLGGTETQYF	TGTGCCAGCAGTTTATTGGTACTGGGGGGAACGGAGACCCAGTACTTC
NA	TRBV6-5	TRBJ1-5	NA	CASSYGFNQPQHF	TGTGCCAGCAGTTACGGCTTCAATCAGCCCCAGCATTTT
NA	TRBV11-3	TRBJ2-7	NA	CASSLGGRSYEQYF	TGTGCCAGCAGCTTAGGGGGCAGGTCCTACGAGCAGTACTTC
NA	TRBV5-6	TRBJ2-5	TRBD1	CASSLDRWGQYF	TGTGCCAGCAGCCTGGACAGGTGGGGCCAGTACTTC
NA	TRBV2	TRBJ2-5	NA	CASSEDRGETQYF	TGTGCCAGCAGTGAGGACAGAGGAGAGACCCAGTACTTC
few	TRBV2	TRBJ1-4	NA	CASSEVQAKLFF	TGTGCCAGCAGTGAGGTACAGGCTAAACTGTTTTTT
NA	TRBV4-3	TRBJ2-6	TRBD1	CASSQIGTVESGANVLTF	TGCGCCAGCAGCCAGATCGGGACAGTGGAGTCTGGGGCCAACGTCCTGACTTTC
NA	TRBV7-9	TRBJ2-1	NA	CASSPQGNEQFF	TGTGCCAGCAGCCCACAGGGTAATGAGCAGTTCTTC
NA	TRBV5-4	TRBJ1-6	NA	CASALGSSSPLHF	TGTGCCAGCGCGTTGGGCTCAAGTTCACCCCTCCACTTT
NA	TRBV30	TRBJ2-1	NA	CAWSVSGYEQFF	TGTGCCTGGAGTGTCAGTGGCTATGAGCAGTTCTTC
once	TRBV5-1	TRBJ2-6	TRBD1	CASSLEGAVPGANVLTF	TGCGCCAGCAGCTTGGAGGGGGCCGTCCCTGGGGCCAACGTCCTGACTTTC
NA	TRBV19	TRBJ2-3	NA	CASSMEPTGGPDTQYF	TGTGCCAGTAGTATGGAACCGACGGGGGGCCCAGATACGCAGTATTTT
few	TRBV4-3	TRBJ1-3	TRBD1	CASSQDPGTGHGNTIYF	TGCGCCAGCAGCCAAGATCCCGGGACAGGGCATGGAAACACCATATATTTT
NA	TRBV9	TRBJ1-4	TRBD1	CASSEGAGTGWGSNEKLFF	TGTGCCAGCAGCGAAGGGGCCGGGACAGGGTGGGGGTCTAATGAAAAACTGTTTTTT
NA	TRBV11-3	TRBJ2-1	TRBD2	CASSSLAGPLEQFF	TGTGCCAGCAGCTCGTTAGCGGGCCCGCTGGAGCAGTTCTTC
NA	TRBV6-5	TRBJ2-1	NA	CASKTSGDEQFF	TGTGCCAGCAAAACGAGTGGAGATGAGCAGTTCTTC
few	TRBV5-5	TRBJ2-1	TRBD1	CASSAGTGDNEQFF	TGTGCCAGCAGCGCCGGGACAGGAGACAATGAGCAGTTCTTC
NA	TRBV4-1	TRBJ2-3	NA	CASSQETEDTQYF	TGCGCCAGCAGCCAAGAGACAGAAGATACGCAGTATTTT
NA	TRBV7-9	TRBJ2-7	NA	CASSSRVGTYEQYF	TGTGCCAGCAGCTCAAGGGTCGGGACCTACGAGCAGTACTTC
few	TRBV27	TRBJ1-4	TRBD1	CASSLYRGYEKLFF	TGTGCCAGCAGCCTCTACAGGGGGTATGAAAAACTGTTTTTT
NA	TRBV6-1	TRBJ1-2	TRBD1	CASSELTGDRWKYGYTF	TGTGCCAGCAGTGAATTAACAGGGGATCGTTGGAAATATGGCTACACCTTC
NA	TRBV9	TRBJ2-1	NA	CADQERYESYNEQFF	TGTGCAGACCAGGAACGGTACGAGTCCTACAATGAGCAGTTCTTC
NA	TRBV11-3	TRBJ2-5	TRBD2	CASSSILWTSGRPQETQYF	TGTGCCAGCAGCTCCATTCTCTGGACTAGCGGGAGGCCCCAAGAGACCCAGTACTTC
NA	TRBV4-3	TRBJ2-2	NA	CASSQDRANTGELFF	TGCGCCAGCAGCCAAGACAGGGCGAACACCGGGGAGCTGTTTTTT
NA	TRBV5-8	TRBJ1-5	NA	CASRLITGYQPQHF	TGTGCCAGCAGGCTCATAACAGGTTATCAGCCCCAGCATTTT
NA	TRBV29-1	TRBJ2-6	TRBD1	CSVTGAGANVLTF	TGCAGCGTAACAGGGGCTGGGGCCAACGTCCTGACTTTC
NA	TRBV28	TRBJ1-2	TRBD1	CATDRQGIFGYTF	TGTGCCACCGATAGACAGGGAATCTTTGGCTACACCTTC
NA	TRBV27	TRBJ1-1	NA	CASSALPYTEAFF	TGTGCCAGCAGTGCCCTACCTTACACTGAAGCTTTCTTT
NA	TRBV6-5	TRBJ1-5	NA	CASSYSMGQGQPQHF	TGTGCCAGCAGTTACTCGATGGGGCAGGGGCAGCCCCAGCATTTT
NA	TRBV19	TRBJ2-1	TRBD1	CASHRTGLLSEQFF	TGTGCCAGTCACCGGACAGGTCTATTATCGGAGCAGTTCTTC